This entry lists 5 T cell receptor beta chains sequenced from one sample in a study of cytomegalovirus exposure and HLA in healthy donors. This PCR relied on a set of 60 Vbeta primers and 13 Jbeta primers. Assay: immunoSEQ multiplex PCR; the TCRdb copy retains only in-frame clones and omits some. The sample holds approximately 150,000 clones, roughly 87% seen once. Sequencing input: PBMCs. These receptor sequences come from a man aged 45-65 years in good health and CMV-seropositive.

J is TRBJ1-2 and V is TRBV25-1, with 11 bases fitting TRBD1. Germline trimming cut 3 bases from V and 2 bases from J; bases unmatched to any gene: 11. The CDR3 has 18 residues. Germline V gives CDR1 MGHDK, CDR2 SYGVNS. This CDR3 reads CASSDTTHRDRGNYGYTF. The CDR3 nucleotides are TGTGCCAGCAGTGATACTACCCACCGGGACAGGGGGAACTATGGCTACACCTTC.

The chain couples TRBV9 to TRBJ2-7; 11 bases match TRBD2. This CDR3 has 17 residues. Per germline, CDR1 SGDLS and CDR2 YYNGEE. J was trimmed by 2 bases and V by 0 bases; bases with no gene match: 7. The CDR3 reads CASSVGGSGGAAYEQYF. DNA for the CDR3: TGTGCCAGCAGCGTAGGGGGTAGCGGGGGGGCCGCCTACGAGCAGTACTTC. Full variable domain (remainder filled in from reference TRBV9 and TRBJ2-7): DSGVTQTPKHLITATGQRVTLRCSPRSGDLSVYWYQQSLDQGLQFLIQYYNGEERAKGNILERFSAQQFPDLHSELNLSSLELGDSALYFCASSVGGSGGAAYEQYFGPGTRLTVT.

J is TRBJ2-7 and V is TRBV4-1, with 10 bases fitting TRBD2. This CDR3 region has 15 residues. V shed 3 bases and J 8 bases; nucleotides not matched to a gene: 10. Germline assignment: CDR1 MGHRA and CDR2 YSYEKL. CDR3: CASSQPLGTSEKQYF. The CDR3, as DNA: TGCGCCAGCAGCCAGCCGCTGGGGACTAGCGAAAAGCAGTACTTC.

The rearrangement links TRBV6-1 to TRBJ2-2, with 7 bases that match TRBD1. CDR3 length equals 15 residues. Germline lookup yields CDR1 MNHNS and CDR2 SASEGT. J gave up 2 bases and V 6 bases, and 6 bases lay outside the gene matches. This CDR3 is CASRLGQVNTGELFF. In nucleotides, the CDR3 is TGTGCCAGCAGGCTAGGACAGGTCAACACCGGGGAGCTGTTTTTT.

The V and J genes are TRBV19 and TRBJ1-3; D uncertain. Trimming took off 3 bases at V and 3 bases at J, with 12 bases between the two ends. CDR1 and CDR2 (germline): LNHDA, SQIVND (reference sequence). The CDR3 covers 15 residues. Here the CDR3 DNA reads TGTGCCAGTAGTATTTCATCCGGTTTTGGAAACACCATATATTTT. It translates to CASSISSGFGNTIYF. Full variable domain (outside the CDR3, taken from reference TRBV19 and TRBJ1-3): DGGITQSPKYLFRKEGQNVTLSCEQNLNHDAMYWYRQDPGQGLRLIYYSQIVNDFQKGDIAEGYSVSREKKESFPLTVTSAQKNPTAFYLCASSISSGFGNTIYFGEGSWLTVV.